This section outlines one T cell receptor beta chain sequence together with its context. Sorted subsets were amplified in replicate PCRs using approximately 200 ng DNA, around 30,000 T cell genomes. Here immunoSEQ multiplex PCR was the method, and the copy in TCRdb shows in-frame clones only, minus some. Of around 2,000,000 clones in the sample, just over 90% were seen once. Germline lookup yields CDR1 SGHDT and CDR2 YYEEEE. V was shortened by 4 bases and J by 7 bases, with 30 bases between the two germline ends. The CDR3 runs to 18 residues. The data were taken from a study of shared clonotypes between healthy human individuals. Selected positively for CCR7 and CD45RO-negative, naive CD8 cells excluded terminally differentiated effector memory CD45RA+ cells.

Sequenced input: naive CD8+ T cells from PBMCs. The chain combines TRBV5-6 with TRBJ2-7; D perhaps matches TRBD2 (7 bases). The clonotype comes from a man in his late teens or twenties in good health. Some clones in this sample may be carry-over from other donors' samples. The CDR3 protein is CASSLGGRASGPYVEQYF. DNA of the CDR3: TGTGCCAGCAGCCTAGGGGGAAGGGCTAGCGGTCCCTACGTGGAGCAGTACTTC.